The clone carrying this TCR beta chain was found a few times. The V and J ends lost 4 bases and 6 bases, in that order; junction bases with no gene match: 8. From germline, CDR1 is LGHDT and CDR2 YNNKEL (reference sequence). The CDR3 covers 16 residues. This specimen comes from a study of blood T cell repertoires in COVID-19. Study-wide context: Sources were T cells, B-cell-depleted T cells, or PBMCs; the material itself was cDNA or gDNA.

Assay: immunoSEQ multiplex PCR; the TCRdb copy retains only in-frame clones and omits some. Of about 73,000 clones in the sample, 80% to 90% were seen once. The sequencing input was peripheral blood. This receptor was obtained from a man older than 75 with acute or convalescent COVID-19. V is TRBV3-1 (or the pseudogene TRBV3-2) and J is TRBJ1-6, with 8 positions matching TRBD1. CDR3 sequence: CASSPYPGTGNSPLHF. The CDR3 bases are TGTGCCAGCAGCCCCTACCCCGGGACAGGTAATTCACCCCTCCACTTT.